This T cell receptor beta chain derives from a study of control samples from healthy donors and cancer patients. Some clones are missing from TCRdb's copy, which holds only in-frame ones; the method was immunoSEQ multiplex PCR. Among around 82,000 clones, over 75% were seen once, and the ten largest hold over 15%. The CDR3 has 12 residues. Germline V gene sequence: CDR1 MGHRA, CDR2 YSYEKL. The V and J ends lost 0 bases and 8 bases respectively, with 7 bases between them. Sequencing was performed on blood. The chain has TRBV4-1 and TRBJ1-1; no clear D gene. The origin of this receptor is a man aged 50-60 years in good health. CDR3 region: CASSQDLSEAFF. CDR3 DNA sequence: TGCGCCAGCAGCCAAGATTTGTCCGAAGCTTTCTTT.